A selection of T cell receptor beta chains follows, all from one sample in a study of blood T cell repertoires in COVID-19. Measured with immunoSEQ multiplex PCR; TCRdb has only the in-frame clones, and not every one. The sample comprises some 510,000 clones, around nine tenths of which are singletons, and 1.8% rests with the top ten. Sequencing was done on a sample of PBMCs or T cells enriched from blood (not recorded which). These TCRs come from a middle-aged woman who had recovered from COVID-19. Each CDR3 is given with its conserved first and last residue. The D gene is left open where the match is weak. Rows may omit the clone size; those that give it use once, few, many or a size class.

v_gene	d_gene	j_gene	abundance	CDR3nt	CDR3aa
TRBV2	TRBD1	TRBJ1-1	once	TGTGCCAGCAGTTGGACAGGAGGGAACACTGAAGCTTTCTTT	CASSWTGGNTEAFF
TRBV18	TRBD1	TRBJ1-1	-	TGTGCCAGCTCATGGGCGGGACAGGACAACACTGAAGCTTTCTTT	CASSWAGQDNTEAFF
TRBV7-6	-	TRBJ2-1	-	TGTGCCAGCAGCTTATGGAGGAGTGAGCAGTTCTTC	CASSLWRSEQFF
TRBV19	TRBD1	TRBJ2-7	-	TGTGCCAGTAGCCACCCGGGACAGGTTATTTTAGGGTCCTACGAGCAGTACTTC	CASSHPGQVILGSYEQYF
TRBV18	-	TRBJ2-2	-	TGTGCCAGCTCACCAACACAGGGTCCCCGATACACCGGGGAGCTGTTTTTT	CASSPTQGPRYTGELFF
TRBV11-3	-	TRBJ1-2	-	TGTGCCAGCAGCTTTTCTACGTCTTACTATGGCTACACCTTC	CASSFSTSYYGYTF
TRBV6-4	-	TRBJ1-5	-	TGTGCCAGCAGTAACCCCGGTCAGCCCCAGCATTTT	CASSNPGQPQHF
TRBV27	TRBD1	TRBJ1-6	few	TGTGCCAGCCGAATAGGGGGACAGGGGCATTCACCCCTCCACTTT	CASRIGGQGHSPLHF
TRBV19	-	TRBJ1-1	once	TGTGCCAGTAGGCTACAGGGTCAGAACACTGAAGCTTTCTTT	CASRLQGQNTEAFF
TRBV29-1	-	TRBJ2-3	-	TGCAGCGTTCGGTCGTCAGGGGATACAGATACGCAGTATTTT	CSVRSSGDTDTQYF
TRBV12-5	TRBD2	TRBJ2-2	-	TGTGCTAGTGGTTTGGTACTCGGGACTAGCAGCGGCCACACCGGGGAGCTGTTTTTT	CASGLVLGTSSGHTGELFF
TRBV3-1/TRBV3-2	-	TRBJ1-1	few	TGTGCCAGCAGCCAAGGTCAGACTCTGAACACTGAAGCTTTCTTT	CASSQGQTLNTEAFF
TRBV4-2	-	TRBJ2-6	-	TGTGCCAGCAGCCAAGTGAGGGACTTGGCGGGGGCCAACGTCCTGACTTTC	CASSQVRDLAGANVLTF
TRBV11-2	TRBD2	TRBJ2-1	once	TGTGCCAGCAGACCACTAGCGGGCGTCTCCTACAATGAGCAGTTCTTC	CASRPLAGVSYNEQFF